A single sample gave rise to the 14 T cell receptor beta chains below, sequenced in a study of T cell responses to AZD1222 COVID-19 vaccine. Produced via immunoSEQ multiplex PCR; TCRdb's table is partial and in-frame only. Of 150,000 to 200,000 clones in the sample, 90% to 95% were seen once. Here the sequenced sample was peripheral blood, taken 28 days after the second AZD1222 dose. Receptor source: an adult who received the AZD1222 COVID-19 vaccine.

V usage is TRBV4-3 and J usage is TRBJ2-3, with a possible D match to TRBD2 (6 bases). Germline lookup yields CDR1 LGHNA and CDR2 YSLEER. The CDR3 is 19 residues long. V lost 5 bases and J 0 bases, leaving 24 bases between the germline ends. CDR3 protein: CASSTRLVITASSTDTQYF. The CDR3 DNA follows: TGCGCCAGCAGCACCAGACTAGTTATTACGGCTTCTAGCACAGATACGCAGTATTTT.

The chain is built from TRBV11-2 and TRBJ1-2; no reliable D call. Germline lookup yields CDR1 SGHAT and CDR2 FQNNGV. CDR3 length equals 12 residues. Trimming stripped 4 bases from V and 8 bases from J, with 11 bases between. DNA of the CDR3: TGTGCCAGCAGCTACATAAAAGGAGGCTACACCTTC. It yields the protein CASSYIKGGYTF.

The genes are TRBV7-3 and TRBJ2-3; 7 bases agree with TRBD2. J gave up 3 bases and V 1 base, and 4 bases lay outside the gene matches. The CDR3 length is 15 residues. Looked up from germline, CDR1 is SGHTA and CDR2 is FQGTGA. The CDR3 coding sequence is TGTGCCAGCAGCTTAAACTCCGGGGGGACAGATACGCAGTATTTT. It specifies CASSLNSGGTDTQYF.

V usage is TRBV6-5 and J usage is TRBJ2-3; TRBD1 matches 7 bases. The trim removed 5 bases at V and 1 base at J, leaving 6 bases unmatched. Germline values: CDR1 MNHEY, CDR2 SVGAGI. The CDR3 extends over 15 amino acids. The CDR3 protein is CASSQTGVGTDTQYF. The DNA of the CDR3 is TGTGCCAGCAGTCAAACAGGGGTAGGCACAGATACGCAGTATTTT.

As regards this clone: The sample contains more than one DNA sequence encoding this CDR3. The chain employs TRBV18 and TRBJ1-6, with D uncertain. The V gene's germline CDR1 is KGHSH and CDR2 LQKENI. This CDR3 comprises 13 residues. Trimming cost V 2 bases and J 9 bases, with 8 bases left between them. The CDR3 here is CASSPGEGSPLHF. The CDR3 nucleotides read TGTGCCAGCTCACCAGGGGAGGGTTCACCCCTCCACTTT.

V usage is TRBV6-5 and J usage is TRBJ1-2, with 8 bases fitting TRBD1. The V gene end was trimmed by 8 bases and the J gene end by 5 bases; junction bases not matched to a gene: 10. Germline CDR1 MNHEY, CDR2 SVGAGI. CDR3 length: 14 residues. CDR3 region: CASREQGARYGYTF. CDR3 coding DNA: TGTGCCAGCCGCGAGCAGGGGGCGCGGTATGGCTACACCTTC.

The rearrangement joins TRBV6-5 to TRBJ2-3; TRBD2 might be the D (5 bases). Germline V gives CDR1 MNHEY, CDR2 SVGAGI. Between the trimmed V and J ends, which lost 5 bases and 0 bases, there was a span of 9 bases. The CDR3 is made up of 14 amino acids. The CDR3 DNA reads as TGTGCCAGCAGTACTAGAACTAGCACAGATACGCAGTATTTT. Its protein product is CASSTRTSTDTQYF.

The rearrangement links TRBV7-9 to TRBJ1-3, with D possibly being TRBD1 (6 bases). The V gene lost 5 bases and the J gene lost 9 bases, with 14 bases spanning the gap. The CDR3 totals 13 residues. The germline V gene has CDR1 SEHNR and CDR2 FQNEAQ (reference sequence). In DNA, the CDR3 is TGTGCCAGCAGCCAACGGACAGAGGGCACCATATATTTT. Encoded protein: CASSQRTEGTIYF.

The chain recombines TRBV6-2 or TRBV6-3 with TRBJ2-3, with 11 bases aligning to TRBD2. The CDR3 contains 16 residues. Germline trimming cut 4 bases from V and 2 bases from J; bases unmatched to any gene: 5. The germline V gene has CDR1 MNHEY and CDR2 SVGEGT. CDR3 loop: CASSSRLAGYTDTQYF. In DNA form, the CDR3 reads TGTGCCAGCAGTTCGAGACTAGCGGGGTACACAGATACGCAGTATTTT.

The rearrangement links TRBV5-5 to TRBJ1-2, with 10 bases lining up with TRBD1. Trimming cost V 4 bases and J 8 bases; bases outside gene matches: 11. The CDR3 loop spans 15 amino acids. CDR1 and CDR2 from the germline V gene are SGHKS and YYEKEE (reference sequence). The CDR3 here is CASSDRQGAVGGYTF. The CDR3 DNA reads as TGTGCCAGCAGCGACCGACAGGGGGCCGTCGGAGGCTACACCTTC.

This clone was counted once. The chain carries TRBV25-1 and TRBJ1-1; D is perhaps TRBD1 (5 bases). V shed 3 bases and J shed 1 base, with 12 bases lying between them. The CDR3 sequence is 15 residues long. Germline assignment: CDR1 MGHDK and CDR2 SYGVNS. CDR3 bases: TGTGCCAGCAGTGACTCGAAGAGGGGGAACACTGAAGCTTTCTTT. Translation: CASSDSKRGNTEAFF. The full variable domain, its missing parts supplied by reference TRBV25-1 and TRBJ1-1, is EADIYQTPRYLVIGTGKKITLECSQTMGHDKMYWYQQDPGMELHLIHYSYGVNSTEKGDLSSESTVSRIRTEHFPLTLESARPSHTSQYLCASSDSKRGNTEAFFGQGTRLTVV.

The J gene is TRBJ1-4, the V gene TRBV7-2, with D unclear. V was pared by 6 bases and J by 4 bases, with 12 bases between. Germline values: CDR1 SGHTA, CDR2 FQGNSA. The CDR3 length is 14 residues. The chain's CDR3 is CASSSGVVNEKLFF. For the CDR3, the DNA is TGTGCCAGCAGTAGCGGTGTCGTTAATGAAAAACTGTTTTTT.

This clone was seen only once. This chain joins TRBV18 and TRBJ1-6, with 9 bases identical to TRBD1. CDR3 length equals 17 residues. CDR1 KGHSH and CDR2 LQKENI come from the germline V gene. V lost 2 bases, J lost 7 bases, and 9 bases stayed unmatched. The CDR3 loop reads CASSPRTTGGANSPLHF. CDR3 nucleotides: TGTGCCAGCTCACCAAGAACGACAGGGGGTGCAAATTCACCCCTCCACTTT.

The genes are TRBV28 and TRBJ2-7; D ambiguous. Trimming cost V 0 bases and J 2 bases, with 2 bases left between them. Germline loops: CDR1 MDHEN, CDR2 SYDVKM. CDR3 length: 12 amino acids. The DNA of the CDR3 is TGTGCCAGCAGTTTATGGGCCTACGAGCAGTACTTC. This translates into CASSLWAYEQYF.